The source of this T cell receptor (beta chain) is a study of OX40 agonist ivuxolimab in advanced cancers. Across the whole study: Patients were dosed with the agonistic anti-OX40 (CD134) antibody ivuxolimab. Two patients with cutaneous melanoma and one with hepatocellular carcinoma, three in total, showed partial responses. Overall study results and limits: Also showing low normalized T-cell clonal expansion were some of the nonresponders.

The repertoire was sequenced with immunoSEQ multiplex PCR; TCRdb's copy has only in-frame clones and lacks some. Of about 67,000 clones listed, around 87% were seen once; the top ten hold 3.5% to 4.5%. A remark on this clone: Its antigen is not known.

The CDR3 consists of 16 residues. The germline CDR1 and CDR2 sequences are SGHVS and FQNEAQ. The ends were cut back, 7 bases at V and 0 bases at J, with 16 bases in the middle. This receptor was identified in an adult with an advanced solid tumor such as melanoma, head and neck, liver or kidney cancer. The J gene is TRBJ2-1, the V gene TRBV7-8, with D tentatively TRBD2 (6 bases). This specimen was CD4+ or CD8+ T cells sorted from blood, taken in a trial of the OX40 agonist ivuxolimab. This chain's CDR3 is CASIQGLMSSYNEQFF. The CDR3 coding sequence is TGTGCCAGCATCCAGGGACTGATGAGCTCCTACAATGAGCAGTTCTTC.